A selection of T cell receptor beta chains follows, all from one sample in a study of early stage breast cancer tumors. The method was immunoSEQ multiplex PCR; TCRdb's version includes in-frame clones alone and lacks a portion of them. The sample records tens of thousands of clones, around 73% being singletons. The specimen sequenced was blood. Source of these receptors: a person aged 45-65 years with breast cancer. The conserved cysteine and the conserved F or W are not part of the CDR3 here.

j_call v_call cdr3_aa
TRBJ1-4 TRBV9 ASSVTRGDEKLF
TRBJ2-1 TRBV19 ASRNRGSGRADNEQF
TRBJ1-5 TRBV30 AWSVRAHNQPQH
TRBJ1-3 TRBV6-4 ASYRDRNTIY
TRBJ1-5 TRBV19 ASSMGTGGGQPQH
TRBJ2-3 TRBV7-2 ASSYGLAGGNTQY
TRBJ2-1 TRBV4-3 ASSQDSAGWGPYNEQF
TRBJ2-5 TRBV7-6 ASSPGNQETQY
TRBJ1-2 TRBV7-9 ASSLNAQLYGYT
TRBJ1-1 TRBV7-8 ASSLGTGGTGTEAF
TRBJ2-2 TRBV11-2 ASSLELAGDTGELF
TRBJ2-5 TRBV25-1 ASSGWLAGDETQY
TRBJ2-1 TRBV5-1 ASNAGGHNEQF
TRBJ2-5 TRBV6-1 ASSDIAGGGYQY
TRBJ2-5 TRBV9 ASSVAGLAGGPGGETQY
TRBJ2-7 TRBV29-1 SVELESGGKEY
TRBJ2-1 TRBV6-4 ASSELGHPNEQF
TRBJ2-1 TRBV25-1 ASSESVSSPTYNEQF
TRBJ2-7 TRBV5-4 ASEAPGEGYEQY
TRBJ1-2 TRBV6-1 ASSEPTGYGYT
TRBJ2-5 TRBV18 ASSPWAGDQETQY
TRBJ2-6 TRBV5-4 ASSSGTDSGANVLT
TRBJ1-6 TRBV9 ASSVGTLNSPLH
TRBJ2-2 TRBV29-1 SGRLATNTGELF
TRBJ1-1 TRBV7-3 ASSLTHDGGTEAF
TRBJ2-1 TRBV27 ASSVQRDRYNEQF
TRBJ2-1 TRBV2 ASSEGGRANEQF
TRBJ1-1 TRBV30 AWSVQGTHHEAF
NA TRBV19 ASKAAGSRYEQY
TRBJ1-2 TRBV7-2 ASSVGGGFYGYT
TRBJ2-1 TRBV19 ASRATSGEYNEQF
TRBJ1-5 TRBV6-6 ASSRTANQPQH
TRBJ1-5 TRBV30 AWSIKQGWQPQH
TRBJ2-2 TRBV18 ASSPRTGVSRELF
TRBJ2-7 TRBV5-6 ASSSVSGRAGYEQY
TRBJ1-2 TRBV5-8 ASSLGQDYGYT
TRBJ1-1 TRBV6-6 ASRPGTGNTEAF
TRBJ1-5 TRBV19 ASSNRDRVKPQH
TRBJ1-5 TRBV19 ASSQDRGLYQPQH
TRBJ1-2 TRBV2 ASKGQGGGYT
TRBJ2-5 TRBV7-8 ASSLTGKETQY
TRBJ2-1 TRBV29-1 SVLRGARGSYNEQF
TRBJ1-5 TRBV4-3 ASSQDGVPPGQPQH
TRBJ1-4 TRBV28 ASASPPGQGNFRANEKLF
TRBJ2-3 TRBV18 ASSPVGSELTDTQY
TRBJ2-1 TRBV18 ASSPAAGGSQEQF
TRBJ1-1 TRBV6-6 ASRITGGGGTEAF
TRBJ1-1 TRBV5-6 ASSWTGEGTEAF
TRBJ2-1 TRBV7-9 ASSLRAGTSGSGYNEQF
TRBJ2-1 TRBV2 ASKRELGNEQF
TRBJ2-1 TRBV25-1 ASISSGRAEQF
TRBJ1-2 TRBV7-2 ASSLARDRGEGYT